Each of the 17 T cell receptor beta chains below was sequenced from the same sample in a study of blood T cell repertoires in COVID-19. TCRdb keeps only in-frame clones here, not all; method: immunoSEQ multiplex PCR. The sample carries about 120,000 clones, approximately 92% recorded once. What was sequenced was peripheral blood. The source is a man aged 70 or older with active or convalescent COVID-19.

The chain is built from TRBV18 and TRBJ2-1; 10 bases are shared with TRBD2. This CDR3 region has 15 residues. Germline V gives CDR1 KGHSH, CDR2 LQKENI. Unmatched junction bases numbered 8, after V lost 6 bases and J lost 6 bases. Here the CDR3 reads CASSPTSGKPNEQFF. CDR3 in DNA: TGTGCCAGCTCCCCTACTAGCGGGAAGCCCAATGAGCAGTTCTTC.

The chain joins TRBV3-1 (or the pseudogene TRBV3-2) to TRBJ1-5; D possibly corresponds to TRBD1 (6 bases). The V gene's germline CDR1 is LGHDT and CDR2 YNNKEL (reference sequence). The CDR3 has 14 amino acids. Between the trimmed V and J ends, which lost 2 bases and 7 bases, there was a span of 12 bases. The CDR3 region is CASSQTGRGQPQHF. The CDR3 coding sequence is TGTGCCAGCAGCCAAACAGGGCGAGGACAGCCCCAGCATTTT.

CDR3 sequence: CASRETGAGGTIYF. CDR3 in DNA: TGTGCCAGCAGAGAGACAGGGGCCGGGGGCACCATATATTTT. The chain combines TRBV28 with TRBJ1-3; TRBD1 matches 8 bases. Germline CDR1 reads MDHEN; CDR2 reads SYDVKM. This CDR3 has 14 residues. J lost 9 bases, V lost 6 bases, and 10 bases had no gene match.

V gene TRBV7-8 combines with J gene TRBJ2-1; a weak D match, TRBD2 (5 bases). Germline assignment: CDR1 SGHVS and CDR2 FQNEAQ. This CDR3 region has 13 residues. The V end was cut by 8 bases, the J end by 7 bases, with 15 bases between. The CDR3 region has the DNA TGTGCCAGCTCCAGAGGCAGCGGTAATGAGCAGTTCTTC. Protein: CASSRGSGNEQFF.

This chain connects TRBV6-1 to TRBJ1-2; D perhaps matches TRBD1 (5 bases). The germline V and J ends were trimmed by 3 bases and 5 bases, with 10 bases remaining between them. The CDR3 extends over 13 amino acids. Germline lookup yields CDR1 MNHNS and CDR2 SASEGT. In nucleotides, the CDR3 is TGTGCCAGCAGTGACGTGGGGCGGTATGGCTACACCTTC. It specifies CASSDVGRYGYTF.

In DNA form, the CDR3 reads TGTGCCAGCAGTCCCCTGGCCTCTTATGGCTACACCTTC. It translates to CASSPLASYGYTF. V is TRBV5-6 and J is TRBJ1-2; D is unclear. The CDR3 is 13 residues long. Germline assignment: CDR1 SGHDT and CDR2 YYEEEE. The V end lost 5 bases, the J end lost 5 bases, and 13 bases lay between the germline ends.

V is TRBV5-4 and J is TRBJ1-6, with a tentative D call TRBD1 (6 bases). From germline, CDR1 is SGHNT and CDR2 YYREEE (reference sequence). V shed 4 bases and J shed 6 bases, with 14 bases lying between them. The CDR3 totals 15 residues. CDR3 nucleotides: TGTGCCAGCAGCCTGACGGACAGCATTAATTCACCCCTCCACTTT. This translates into CASSLTDSINSPLHF.

This chain joins TRBV9 and TRBJ2-2; 7 nucleotides agree with TRBD2. CDR3 length: 16 amino acids. Germline-derived CDR1 and CDR2 are SGDLS and YYNGEE. V trimming: 2 bases; J trimming: 0 bases; junction bases outside the gene matches: 4. The CDR3, as DNA: TGTGCCAGCAGCGTCCGGGGGGTGACGAACACCGGGGAGCTGTTTTTT. Translating gives CASSVRGVTNTGELFF.

The V call is TRBV19, the J call TRBJ1-4, with unresolved D. The germline V gene encodes CDR1 LNHDA and CDR2 SQIVND (reference sequence). This CDR3 spans 14 amino acids. Trimming pared 7 bases from V and 7 bases from J, leaving 16 bases between. The CDR3: CASTETYNAEKLFF. The CDR3, as DNA: TGTGCCAGTACTGAGACATATAATGCTGAAAAACTGTTTTTT.

This rearrangement joins TRBV5-4 to TRBJ2-7, with 10 bases matching TRBD1. The CDR3 totals 13 residues. Per germline, CDR1 SGHNT and CDR2 YYREEE (reference sequence). The ends lost 3 bases at V and 3 bases at J; junction bases unmatched: 0. CDR3 sequence reads: CASSWDRGYEQYF. The CDR3 nucleotides read TGTGCCAGCAGCTGGGACAGGGGCTACGAGCAGTACTTC.

This clone was counted once. The J gene is TRBJ1-5, the V gene TRBV19; tentatively, D is TRBD1 (5 bases). V lost 3 bases and J 11 bases, leaving 17 bases between the germline ends. Looked up from germline, CDR1 is LNHDA and CDR2 is SQIVND (reference sequence). The CDR3 contains 14 residues. Here the CDR3 DNA reads TGTGCCAGTAGTATGGGTTCGGGGGAGTGGTCCCAGCATTTT. Translating it yields CASSMGSGEWSQHF.

This clone was detected a few times. The chain is built from TRBV28 and TRBJ2-7; 9 positions agree with TRBD2. Germline trimming cut 4 bases from V and 3 bases from J; bases unmatched to any gene: 10. In germline, CDR1 is MDHEN, CDR2 SYDVKM. This CDR3 comprises 16 residues. CDR3 sequence (DNA): TGTGCCAGCAGTTCTTCAGTAGCGGGAGAGCTCTACGAGCAGTACTTC. Its protein product is CASSSSVAGELYEQYF.

This rearrangement joins TRBV19 to TRBJ1-5, with 11 bases matching TRBD1. The V gene's germline CDR1 is LNHDA and CDR2 SQIVND (reference sequence). This CDR3 spans 16 amino acids. After removal of 8 bases from V and 2 bases from J, the junction contained 8 bases not matched to a gene. CDR3 sequence reads: CASSGQGGGGNQPQHF. CDR3 DNA sequence: TGTGCCAGTTCGGGACAGGGGGGAGGTGGCAATCAGCCCCAGCATTTT.

The V gene is TRBV7-9, the J gene TRBJ1-4; TRBD1 matches at 9 bases. The junction had 12 bases not matched to a gene; V was cut back by 4 bases and J by 0 bases. This CDR3 is built from 19 residues. Looked up from germline, CDR1 is SEHNR and CDR2 is FQNEAQ (reference sequence). This CDR3 is CASSSPGTGKATTNEKLFF. The CDR3 DNA follows: TGTGCCAGCAGCTCCCCCGGGACAGGGAAGGCAACAACTAATGAAAAACTGTTTTTT.

The CDR3 DNA follows: TGTGCCAGCCTCGGCAGGGCTGGGGCCAAAAACATTCAGTACTTC. Translation gives CASLGRAGAKNIQYF. V gene TRBV2 combines with J gene TRBJ2-4; a possible D gene is TRBD1 (5 bases). Trimming stripped 8 bases from V and 1 base from J, with 15 bases between. The CDR3 is 15 amino acids. CDR1 is SNHLY and CDR2 is FYNNEI in the germline V gene.

The chain joins TRBV12-3 or TRBV12-4 to TRBJ1-3; D uncertain. V gave up 6 bases and J gave up 4 bases, with 10 bases separating them. This CDR3 spans 13 amino acids. The CDR3 loop is CASSLGLGNTIYF. DNA for the CDR3: TGTGCCAGCAGCCTGGGCCTAGGAAACACCATATATTTT.

V usage is TRBV19 and J usage is TRBJ2-1, with D possibly TRBD2 on 5 matching bases. Per germline, CDR1 LNHDA and CDR2 SQIVND (reference sequence). The length of the CDR3 is 16 residues. The V gene lost 1 base and the J gene lost 0 bases, with 10 bases spanning the gap. CDR3 protein: CASSIGRASSYNEQFF. The DNA of the CDR3 is TGTGCCAGTAGTATAGGGCGGGCCAGCTCCTACAATGAGCAGTTCTTC.